The 32 T cell receptor beta chains presented below share a single source sample, sequenced in a study of T cells after yellow fever vaccination. In TCRdb, the 5' RACE reads were re-called with MiXCR into one record per CDR3 protein. The sample has under 55,000 distinct CDR3 sequences, 6.8% seen once; the top ten hold 15%. This specimen consisted of CD8+ T cells not binding an NS4B(214-222) dextramer, sorted from PBMCs, obtained 45 days after the yellow fever booster vaccination. The source is a man aged 25 to 40 who received the YFV17D yellow fever vaccine.

This clonotype was counted only a few times. The junction and the germline gene differ at one end; a read error may be behind it. The V and J genes are TRBV5-1 and TRBJ2-7; D unresolved. The CDR3 spans 15 residues. Germline V gene lookup returns CDR1 SGHRS and CDR2 YFSETQ. CDR3: CASSLALLTETEEYF. DNA of the CDR3: TGCGCCAGCAGCTTGGCCCTACTTACGGAGACCGAGGAGTACTTC.

The rearrangement uses TRBV4-2 and TRBJ2-1; 11 bases match TRBD2. After removal of 1 base from V and 3 bases from J, the junction contained 5 bases not matched to a gene. This CDR3 has 17 amino acids. Germline assignment: CDR1 LGHNA and CDR2 YNFKEQ. CDR3 in amino acids: CASSQAEGLADYNEQFF. The CDR3 region has the DNA TGTGCCAGCAGCCAAGCTGAGGGACTAGCGGACTACAATGAGCAGTTCTTC.

A note on this clonotype: This could be a read error, since a much larger clone is one nucleotide away. This chain connects TRBV12-3 or TRBV12-4 to TRBJ2-1; D is undetermined. The CDR3 consists of 16 residues. Trimming pared 4 bases from V and 1 base from J, leaving 14 bases between. The CDR3 is CASSSGFQRSYNEQFF. CDR3 nucleotides: TGTGCCAGCAGTTCGGGCTTCCAGAGGTCCTACAATGAGCAGTTCTTC.

This clonotype has a count of ten or more. V is TRBV27 and J is TRBJ2-4, with TRBD2 matching over 8 bases. This CDR3 is built from 14 residues. Unmatched junction bases numbered 9, after V lost 8 bases and J lost 6 bases. Germline CDR1 is MNHEY and CDR2 is SMNVEV (reference sequence). This CDR3 is CASGPGGGGNIQYF. DNA for the CDR3: TGTGCCAGCGGCCCGGGGGGGGGCGGAAACATTCAGTACTTC.

Many counts were recorded for this clonotype. The V and J genes are TRBV12-3 or TRBV12-4 and TRBJ1-2; D ambiguous. The CDR3 has 13 residues. Trimming pared 7 bases from V and 7 bases from J, leaving 16 bases between. CDR3 protein: CASTPSAGFGYTF. The CDR3 region has the DNA TGTGCCAGCACGCCCTCGGCGGGTTTTGGCTACACCTTC.

This clonotype showed up just a few times. The gene calls are TRBV11-1 and TRBJ2-3; D is ambiguous. Per the germline V gene, CDR1 is SGHAT and CDR2 is FQDESV (reference sequence). The CDR3 sequence is 19 residues long. The germline V and J ends were trimmed by 1 base and 0 bases, with 20 bases remaining between them. The CDR3 here is CASSLGYDKDRTSTDTQYF. The CDR3 coding sequence is TGTGCCAGCAGCTTAGGGTACGACAAGGACCGAACGAGCACAGATACGCAGTATTTT.

The rearrangement joins TRBV6-5 to TRBJ1-5; possibly TRBD1 for D (5 bases). This CDR3 contains 15 residues. V lost 0 bases and J lost 3, with 9 bases in between. CDR1 is MNHEY and CDR2 is SVGAGI in the germline V gene. This CDR3 reads CASSYSLGLNQPQHF. The DNA for the CDR3 is TGTGCCAGCAGTTACTCCTTGGGACTCAATCAGCCCCAGCATTTT.

This clonotype was observed at least ten times. The J gene is TRBJ2-1, the V gene TRBV15; D is perhaps TRBD1 (5 bases). CDR3 size: 15 residues. V was shortened by 5 bases and J by 2 bases, with 13 bases between the two germline ends. Per the germline V gene, CDR1 is LNHNV and CDR2 is YYDKDF (reference sequence). The CDR3 region is CATSDAGHTYNEQFF. The CDR3 nucleotides read TGTGCCACCAGCGACGCTGGACATACCTACAATGAGCAGTTCTTC. Full variable domain (remainder filled in from reference TRBV15 and TRBJ2-1): DAMVIQNPRYQVTQFGKPVTLSCSQTLNHNVMYWYQQKSSQAPKLLFHYYDKDFNNEADTPDNFQSRRPNTSFCFLDIRSPGLGDTAMYLCATSDAGHTYNEQFFGPGTRLTVL.

This clonotype occurred many times. The chain has TRBV27 and TRBJ2-3, with a tentative D call TRBD2 (6 bases). The V end was cut by 3 bases, the J end by 5 bases, with 9 bases between. Germline V lookup: CDR1 MNHEY, CDR2 SMNVEV (reference sequence). The CDR3 has 13 residues. The CDR3 DNA reads TGTGCCAGCAGTTTTTGGGGGGTAGATACGCAGTATTTT. Translating gives CASSFWGVDTQYF.

This clonotype appeared many times. The chain employs TRBV6-5 and TRBJ2-1; possible D gene TRBD2, 5 bases. Trimming took 0 bases from V and 8 from J, leaving 11 bases between them. The CDR3 length is 14 residues. Germline CDR1 is MNHEY and CDR2 is SVGAGI. In DNA, the CDR3 is TGTGCCAGCAGTTACTCGATTGGAGGCTATGAGCAGTTCTTC. Translated, it gives CASSYSIGGYEQFF.

This clonotype came up many times. This CDR3 reads CSASPAGSYEQYF. Here the CDR3 DNA reads TGCAGTGCTAGTCCAGCGGGGTCCTACGAGCAGTACTTC. This chain connects TRBV20-1 to TRBJ2-7; 7 positions match TRBD2. Germline CDR1 DFQATT, CDR2 SNEGSKA (reference sequence). Losses at the gene ends were 3 bases for V and 1 base for J; bases not matched to a gene: 3. The CDR3 runs 13 residues.

This clonotype came up many times. This chain connects TRBV12-3 or TRBV12-4 to TRBJ2-3, with D maybe TRBD2 (6 bases). The CDR3 contains 13 residues. With 10 bases removed from V and 6 bases from J, the gap between germline ends came to 17 bases. The CDR3, as DNA: TGTGCCATCCCGGGGGACCCGTTCGATACGCAGTATTTT. Translation: CAIPGDPFDTQYF.

The chain uses TRBV7-2 and TRBJ2-1; 7 nucleotides align to TRBD1. Germline V gene sequence: CDR1 SGHTA, CDR2 FQGNSA. V was pared by 0 bases and J by 4 bases, with 6 bases of the junction left unmatched. The CDR3 is 16 residues long. This CDR3 is CASSLASTGQYNEQFF. CDR3 sequence (DNA): TGTGCCAGCAGCTTAGCAAGTACGGGACAGTACAATGAGCAGTTCTTC.

There are a few counts of this clonotype. The chain uses TRBV5-4 and TRBJ2-7; 12 bases match TRBD1. The germline V gene encodes CDR1 SGHNT and CDR2 YYREEE (reference sequence). This CDR3 is built from 14 residues. J gave up 5 bases and V 2 bases, and 2 bases lay outside the gene matches. The DNA for the CDR3 is TGTGCCAGCAGCTTAGGGACAGGGGGCCACGAGCAGTACTTC. Amino acid sequence: CASSLGTGGHEQYF.

This clonotype occurred many times. The chain has TRBV29-1 and TRBJ2-3, with 11 nucleotides matching TRBD2. Germline trimming cut 0 bases from V and 3 bases from J; bases unmatched to any gene: 5. Germline-derived CDR1 and CDR2 are SQVTM and ANQGSEA. The CDR3 runs 16 residues. CDR3 amino acids: CSVEDSLAGGTDTQYF. CDR3 DNA: TGCAGCGTTGAAGATAGTCTAGCGGGAGGAACAGATACGCAGTATTTT.

This clonotype showed up many times. This rearrangement joins TRBV6-5 to TRBJ2-2, with unresolved D. Germline V gene lookup returns CDR1 MNHEY and CDR2 SVGAGI. Trimming removed 0 bases from V and 3 bases from J, with 8 bases in between. CDR3 length: 15 amino acids. CDR3 in DNA: TGTGCCAGCAGTTACTCTTTCACATACACCGGGGAGCTGTTTTTT. This encodes CASSYSFTYTGELFF.

At least ten counts were recorded for this clonotype. The chain joins TRBV5-6 to TRBJ2-5; D gene uncertain. The CDR3 has 15 residues. The germline gives CDR1 SGHDT, CDR2 YYEEEE. Deletions cut 1 base from V and 2 bases from J, with 12 bases between. CDR3 region: CASSLNRVWQETQYF. CDR3 bases: TGTGCCAGCAGCTTGAATAGGGTCTGGCAAGAGACCCAGTACTTC.

This clonotype showed up many times. This chain connects TRBV12-3 or TRBV12-4 to TRBJ2-7, with D uncertain. This CDR3 is 13 amino acids long. Deletions cut 3 bases from V and 2 bases from J, with 8 bases between. The CDR3 here is CASSFRETYEQYF. Written as DNA, the CDR3 is TGTGCCAGCAGTTTTAGGGAAACCTACGAGCAGTACTTC.

This clonotype has ten or more counts. This chain connects TRBV29-1 to TRBJ2-1, with D possibly matching TRBD2 (5 bases). V was shortened by 0 bases and J by 5 bases, with 14 bases between the two germline ends. This CDR3 contains 15 residues. The V gene's germline CDR1 is SQVTM and CDR2 ANQGSEA. The DNA of the CDR3 is TGCAGCGTTGAAGATCTACAAAGCGGTAACAATGAGCAGTTCTTC. Translating it yields CSVEDLQSGNNEQFF.

A note on this clonotype: Since a much larger clone is just one base distant, this may be a read error. This chain connects TRBV20-1 to TRBJ2-3, with TRBD2 identical over 8 bases. From germline, CDR1 is DFQATT and CDR2 SNEGSKA (reference sequence). There are 16 residues in the CDR3. The CDR3 region has the DNA TGCTGTGCTAGAAGCGGGAGTGGGCCTAGCACAGATACGCAGTATTTT. It yields the protein CCARSGSGPSTDTQYF.

At least ten counts were recorded for this clonotype. This chain uses TRBV6-5 with TRBJ2-7, with 8 bases matching TRBD2. CDR3 length equals 11 residues. Germline-derived CDR1 and CDR2 are MNHEY and SVGAGI. After removal of 6 bases from V and 7 bases from J, the junction contained 2 bases not matched to a gene. The CDR3 loop reads CASRVAGEQYF. The DNA for the CDR3 is TGTGCCAGCAGGGTAGCGGGGGAGCAGTACTTC.

This clonotype has a count of ten or more. This chain joins TRBV12-3 or TRBV12-4 and TRBJ2-1, with 8 bases lining up with TRBD2. V lost 11 bases to trimming and J lost 6 bases; unmatched junction nucleotides: 6. This CDR3 spans 12 amino acids. The CDR3 protein is CALGGTSNEQFF. Written as DNA, the CDR3 is TGTGCCTTAGGAGGGACTAGCAATGAGCAGTTCTTC.

The chain links TRBV3-1 to TRBJ2-7; the D call may be TRBD1 or TRBD2 (5 bases each). The CDR3 has 15 amino acids. Per the germline V gene, CDR1 is LGHDT and CDR2 is YNNKEL (reference sequence). The germline V and J ends were trimmed by 11 bases and 7 bases, with 27 bases remaining between them. CDR3 bases: TGTGCCTGCTGCCAAGATTTGGGACGTTTGAGAGAGCAGTACTTC. It yields the protein CACCQDLGRLREQYF.

Ten or more counts support this clonotype. The V gene is TRBV20-1, the J gene TRBJ2-1, with 9 bases identical to TRBD2. The CDR3 runs to 13 residues. Germline CDR1 is DFQATT and CDR2 is SNEGSKA (reference sequence). Trimming removed 6 bases from V and 7 bases from J; junction bases left unmatched: 7. CDR3 amino acids: CSARRLAGNEQFF. The CDR3 DNA sequence: TGCAGTGCCAGAAGGCTAGCGGGGAATGAGCAGTTCTTC.

This clonotype has more than one count but fewer than ten. V gene TRBV24-1 combines with J gene TRBJ2-2, with unresolved D. Between the trimmed V and J ends, which lost 0 bases and 5 bases, there was a span of 9 bases. The CDR3 has 15 residues. Germline V gives CDR1 KGHDR, CDR2 SFDVKD. CDR3 in DNA: TGTGCCACCAGTGATTTGGAACAAAATACCGGGGAGCTGTTTTTT. The encoded protein is CATSDLEQNTGELFF.

This clonotype occurred a few times. The gene calls are TRBV5-6 and TRBJ1-1; 11 bases are shared with TRBD1. The V gene's germline CDR1 is SGHDT and CDR2 YYEEEE. Trimming took 2 bases from V and 4 from J; bases not matched to a gene: 4. The CDR3 contains 15 residues. The CDR3 nucleotides read TGTGCCAGCAGCTTCACCGGGACAGGGGGCACTGAAGCTTTCTTT. It encodes CASSFTGTGGTEAFF.

This clonotype was found many times. The chain employs TRBV7-2 and TRBJ2-7; tentative D call: TRBD2 (5 bases). This CDR3 comprises 14 residues. Trimming took 4 bases from V and 0 from J, leaving 10 bases between them. Germline V gene data show CDR1 as SGHTA and CDR2 as FQGNSA. This CDR3 reads CASSSVGSSYEQYF. Written as DNA, the CDR3 is TGTGCCAGCAGCTCCGTAGGGAGCTCCTACGAGCAGTACTTC.

This clonotype was seen many times. The V and J genes are TRBV29-1 and TRBJ2-7, with 7 positions matching TRBD2. Germline CDR1 SQVTM, CDR2 ANQGSEA. V shed 4 bases and J 2 bases; nucleotides not matched to a gene: 11. This CDR3 is 15 amino acids long. The CDR3 loop reads CSVVLAGSTTYEQYF. The CDR3 DNA follows: TGCAGCGTTGTTTTAGCGGGCTCAACAACCTACGAGCAGTACTTC.

This chain's CDR3 is CASGEWGGTDTQYF. The CDR3 region has the DNA TGTGCCAGTGGAGAGTGGGGGGGCACAGATACGCAGTATTTT. The chain is built from TRBV5-4 and TRBJ2-3; D may be TRBD2 (6 bases). CDR3 length: 14 residues. Germline V gives CDR1 SGHNT, CDR2 YYREEE (reference sequence). Trimming pared 8 bases from V and 1 base from J, leaving 14 bases between.

This clonotype appeared many times. The chain joins TRBV15 to TRBJ2-5, with D possibly matching TRBD2 (5 bases). V lost 5 bases, J lost 4 bases, and 20 bases lay in between. Germline CDR1 LNHNV, CDR2 YYDKDF (reference sequence). The CDR3 is 16 amino acids. The CDR3 sequence: CATSRWGNGGPETQYF. CDR3 nucleotide sequence: TGTGCCACCAGCCGATGGGGTAATGGCGGGCCAGAGACCCAGTACTTC.

This clonotype appeared many times. The chain joins TRBV2 to TRBJ2-7, with D maybe TRBD2 (6 bases). From germline, CDR1 is SNHLY and CDR2 FYNNEI. The length of the CDR3 is 15 residues. V was cut by 4 bases and J by 5 bases, with 18 bases left in between. DNA for the CDR3: TGTGCCAGCAGTGGCTGGGCGGAGGGCTTCAACGAGCAGTACTTC. Its protein is CASSGWAEGFNEQYF.

This clonotype was found many times. J is TRBJ2-5 and V is TRBV13, with 7 bases identical to TRBD1. The germline CDR1 and CDR2 sequences are PRHDT and FYEKMQ (reference sequence). The V segment lost 5 bases and the J segment 0 bases; nucleotides outside the gene matches: 3. CDR3 size: 14 residues. This chain's CDR3 is CASSQTGYQETQYF. The CDR3 nucleotides are TGTGCCAGCAGCCAGACAGGGTACCAAGAGACCCAGTACTTC.